The 8 T cell receptor beta chains presented below share a single source sample, sequenced in a study of blood T cell repertoires in COVID-19. The protocol was immunoSEQ multiplex PCR, while the TCRdb copy is restricted to in-frame clones and leaves out a portion. The data hold around 21,000 clones, with 79% observed a single time. The sample comprised peripheral blood. Receptors were obtained from a man older than 75 with acute or convalescent COVID-19.

The chain has TRBV6-2 or TRBV6-3 and TRBJ1-5; no clear D gene. This CDR3 comprises 14 residues. The V gene's germline CDR1 is MNHEY and CDR2 SVGEGT. The V and J ends lost 5 bases and 4 bases respectively, with 12 bases between them. The CDR3 nucleotides are TGTGCCAGCAGTCTAGACGATGGAAATCAGCCCCAGCATTTT. Amino acids: CASSLDDGNQPQHF.

In its sample, this clone was seen once. The V and J genes are TRBV7-2 and TRBJ2-2, with 10 nucleotides matching TRBD1. V was clipped by 4 bases and J by 4 bases; unmatched bases: 9. This CDR3 is 17 amino acids long. Germline CDR1 SGHTA, CDR2 FQGNSA. DNA of the CDR3: TGTGCCAGCAGCTCGGGACAGGGGAGGGCGAGCACCGGGGAGCTGTTTTTT. Protein sequence: CASSSGQGRASTGELFF.

The rearrangement links TRBV27 to TRBJ1-5; TRBD1 is a possible D gene (6 bases). V dropped 6 bases and J dropped 2 bases, with 14 bases sitting between them. CDR3 length: 15 residues. Germline values: CDR1 MNHEY, CDR2 SMNVEV (reference sequence). CDR3 residues: CASRNYAGGNQPQHF. Written as DNA, the CDR3 is TGTGCCAGCAGGAATTACGCAGGGGGCAATCAGCCCCAGCATTTT.

V is TRBV29-1 and J is TRBJ1-2, with 8 bases that match TRBD1. This CDR3 spans 12 amino acids. CDR1 is SQVTM, CDR2 ANQGSEA, per germline. The J segment lost 4 bases and the V segment lost 6 bases, leaving 4 bases of the junction unmatched. The CDR3 DNA follows: TGCAGCGTCAGGGACAGGTTCTATGGCTACACCTTC. It yields the protein CSVRDRFYGYTF.

J is TRBJ1-2 and V is TRBV5-6, with 7 bases matching TRBD1. Germline-derived CDR1 and CDR2 are SGHDT and YYEEEE. This CDR3 is 16 amino acids long. With V trimmed by 4 bases and J by 3 bases, 12 bases remained unmatched. The DNA of the CDR3 is TGTGCCAGCAGCCCCCGGGCAGGGGGAAGTTACTATGGCTACACCTTC. Protein sequence: CASSPRAGGSYYGYTF.

The rearrangement links TRBV29-1 to TRBJ1-1; D is perhaps TRBD1 (6 bases). Germline CDR1 reads SQVTM; CDR2 reads ANQGSEA. The CDR3 runs 13 residues. With 2 bases removed from V and 5 bases from J, the gap between germline ends came to 12 bases. This chain's CDR3 is CSVEKGGSTEAFF. The CDR3 DNA is TGCAGCGTTGAAAAAGGGGGTTCTACTGAAGCTTTCTTT.

The rearrangement joins TRBV11-2 to TRBJ2-7; the match to TRBD2 covers 12 bases. The CDR3 contains 15 residues. The ends lost 3 bases at V and 2 bases at J; junction bases unmatched: 2. The germline gives CDR1 SGHAT, CDR2 FQNNGV. This chain's CDR3 is CASSLGLAGTYEQYF. The CDR3 bases are TGTGCCAGCAGCTTGGGACTAGCGGGTACCTACGAGCAGTACTTC.

In its sample, this clone was seen once. The V gene is TRBV5-1, the J gene TRBJ2-5; TRBD2 matches at 15 bases. Trimming removed 4 bases from V and 1 base from J; junction bases left unmatched: 8. CDR3 length: 18 amino acids. Germline loops: CDR1 SGHRS, CDR2 YFSETQ. CDR3 DNA sequence: TGCGCCAGCAGCAAGGGACTAGCGGGAGGAACGCGCCAAGAGACCCAGTACTTC. This encodes CASSKGLAGGTRQETQYF.